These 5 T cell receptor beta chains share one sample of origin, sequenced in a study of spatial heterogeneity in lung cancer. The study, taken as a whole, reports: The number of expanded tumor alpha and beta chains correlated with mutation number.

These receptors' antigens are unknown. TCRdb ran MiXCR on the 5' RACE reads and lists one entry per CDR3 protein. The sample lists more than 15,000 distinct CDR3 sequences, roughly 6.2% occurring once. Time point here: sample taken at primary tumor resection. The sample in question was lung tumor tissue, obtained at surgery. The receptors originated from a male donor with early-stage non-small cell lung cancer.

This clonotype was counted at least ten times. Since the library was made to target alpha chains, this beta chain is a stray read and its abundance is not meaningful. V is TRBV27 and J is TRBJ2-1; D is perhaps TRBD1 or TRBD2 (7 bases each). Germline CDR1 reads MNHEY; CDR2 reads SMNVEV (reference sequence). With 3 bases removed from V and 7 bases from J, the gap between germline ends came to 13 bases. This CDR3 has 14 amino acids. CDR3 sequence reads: CASSFGRGGNEQFF. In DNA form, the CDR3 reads TGTGCCAGCAGTTTTGGCAGGGGGGGAAATGAGCAGTTCTTC.

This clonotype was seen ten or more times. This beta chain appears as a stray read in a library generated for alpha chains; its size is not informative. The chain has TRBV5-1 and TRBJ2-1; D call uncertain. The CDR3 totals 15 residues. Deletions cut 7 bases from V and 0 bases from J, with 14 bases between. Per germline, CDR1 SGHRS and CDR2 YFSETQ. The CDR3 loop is CASRTVLSSYNEQFF. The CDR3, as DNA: TGCGCCAGCCGGACCGTCCTAAGCTCCTACAATGAGCAGTTCTTC.

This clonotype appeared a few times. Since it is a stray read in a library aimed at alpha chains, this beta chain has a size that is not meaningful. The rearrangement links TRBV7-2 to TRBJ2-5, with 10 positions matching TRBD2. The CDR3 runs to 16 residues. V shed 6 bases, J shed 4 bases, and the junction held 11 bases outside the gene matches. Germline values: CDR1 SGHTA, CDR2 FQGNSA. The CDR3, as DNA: TGTGCCAGCAGTACCAGCGGGGGGGCTGGAGGAGAGACCCAGTACTTC. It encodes CASSTSGGAGGETQYF.

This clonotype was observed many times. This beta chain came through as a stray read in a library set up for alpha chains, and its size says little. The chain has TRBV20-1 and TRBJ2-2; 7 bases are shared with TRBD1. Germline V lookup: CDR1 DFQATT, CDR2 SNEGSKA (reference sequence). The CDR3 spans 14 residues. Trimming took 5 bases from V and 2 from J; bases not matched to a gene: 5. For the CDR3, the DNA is TGCAGTGCTTCCGGGACAGCTAACACCGGGGAGCTGTTTTTT. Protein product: CSASGTANTGELFF.

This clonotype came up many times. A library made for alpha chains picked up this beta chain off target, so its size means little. For the CDR3, the DNA is TGCAGTGCAACGGGACAGAAAAGCACAGATACGCAGTATTTT. Translating it yields CSATGQKSTDTQYF. V is TRBV20-1 and J is TRBJ2-3, with 7 positions matching TRBD1. CDR3 length: 14 amino acids. Looked up from germline, CDR1 is DFQATT and CDR2 is SNEGSKA (reference sequence). V was pared by 6 bases and J by 0 bases, with 6 bases of the junction left unmatched.